A selection of T cell receptor beta chains follows, all from one sample in a study of blood T cell dynamics during melanoma immunotherapy. Data came from immunoSEQ multiplex PCR; TCRdb stores just in-frame clones and leaves some out. The sample lists 13,000 or so clones, roughly 89% occurring once. The source was blood, collected from a patient treated with checkpoint blockade. The receptors derive from a human donor with melanoma. Both conserved end residues are part of each CDR3. The order of the fields is CDR3 protein, CDR3 DNA, CDR3 length, J gene, clone size, V gene, D gene. D genes are given only for firm matches. Expanded clones get a size class; other rows say once, few or many, or leave the size out.

CASSSPLGTSGTRGNEQFF	TGTGCCAGCAGCTCCCCCCTAGGGACTAGCGGGACCCGGGGGAATGAGCAGTTCTTC	19	TRBJ2-1	-	TRBV7-9	TRBD2
CASSDQGWITEAFF	TGTGCCAGCAGTGACCAGGGTTGGATCACTGAAGCTTTCTTT	14	TRBJ1-1	-	TRBV6-1	-
CARGVSNYGYTF	TGTGCCAGGGGGGTCTCTAACTATGGCTACACCTTC	12	TRBJ1-2	-	TRBV2	-
CASSYRQGARESEQFF	TGTGCCAGCAGCTACAGACAGGGGGCGAGGGAGAGTGAGCAGTTCTTC	16	TRBJ2-1	-	TRBV11-1	TRBD1
CASSQTGDNNYGYTF	TGTGCCAGCAGTCAGACAGGGGACAACAACTATGGCTACACCTTC	15	TRBJ1-2	-	TRBV7-9	TRBD1
CASTARRGTGENNEQFF	TGCGCCAGCACTGCACGACGTGGGACAGGGGAAAACAATGAGCAGTTCTTC	17	TRBJ2-1	once	TRBV10-2	TRBD1
CASMDPMGLQHF	TGTGCCAGCATGGACCCCATGGGGTTGCAGCATTTT	12	TRBJ1-5	-	TRBV2	-
CASSRTSGFSYNEQFF	TGTGCCAGCAGTCGAACTAGCGGGTTCTCCTACAATGAGCAGTTCTTC	16	TRBJ2-1	once	TRBV11-2	TRBD2
CASRGLADYNEQFF	TGTGCCAGCAGGGGACTAGCGGACTACAATGAGCAGTTCTTC	14	TRBJ2-1	-	TRBV2	TRBD2
CASSGTGRPEAFF	TGTGCCAGCAGCGGTACAGGTCGGCCTGAAGCTTTCTTT	13	TRBJ1-1	-	TRBV7-8	-
CASTGQGDTDTQYF	TGTGCCAGCACGGGACAGGGGGACACAGATACGCAGTATTTT	14	TRBJ2-3	-	TRBV6-6	TRBD1
CASTGLAGAEETQYF	TGTGCCAGCACCGGACTAGCGGGAGCTGAGGAGACCCAGTACTTC	15	TRBJ2-5	-	TRBV28	TRBD2
CASSSQGADTQYF	TGTGCCAGCAGTTCACAGGGGGCAGATACGCAGTATTTT	13	TRBJ2-3	-	TRBV2	TRBD1
CSVVGLVFSNEQYF	TGCAGCGTGGTAGGACTAGTCTTTTCCAACGAGCAGTACTTC	14	TRBJ2-7	-	TRBV29-1	TRBD2
CASSKRQETFF	TGTGCCAGCAGCAAAAGACAGGAAACTTTCTTT	11	TRBJ1-1	-	TRBV11-2	-
CASREGPTQETQYF	TGCGCCAGCAGGGAAGGACCGACGCAAGAGACCCAGTACTTC	14	TRBJ2-5	-	TRBV5-1	-
CSARGQITDTQYF	TGCAGCGCCCGAGGCCAGATTACAGATACGCAGTATTTT	13	TRBJ2-3	-	TRBV29-1	-
CATSRDLGFQETQYF	TGTGCCACCAGCAGAGATCTGGGGTTCCAAGAGACCCAGTACTTC	15	TRBJ2-5	-	TRBV15	-
CASSLTLRGELFF	TGTGCCAGCAGCCTGACCCTACGCGGGGAGCTGTTTTTT	13	TRBJ2-2	few	TRBV2	-
CASETGQGAKEQYF	TGTGCCAGCGAAACGGGACAGGGGGCCAAGGAGCAGTACTTC	14	TRBJ2-7	once	TRBV7-9	TRBD1
CASSPSIGRSSDTQYF	TGTGCCAGCTCACCATCCATCGGGAGGTCCTCAGATACGCAGTATTTT	16	TRBJ2-3	once	TRBV18	TRBD2
CASSVSDEQFF	TGTGCCAGCAGTGTGAGCGATGAGCAGTTCTTC	11	TRBJ2-1	-	TRBV27	-
CASRRGTGELFF	TGTGCCAGCAGAAGAGGGACCGGGGAGCTGTTTTTT	12	TRBJ2-2	-	TRBV6-1	-
CASKINQETQYF	TGTGCCAGCAAGATTAACCAAGAGACCCAGTACTTC	12	TRBJ2-5	-	TRBV2	-
CASSPVRTSSGELFF	TGTGCCAGCTCACCGGTTCGTACTAGTTCCGGGGAGCTGTTTTTT	15	TRBJ2-2	-	TRBV18	-
CASSIRISSGNTIYF	TGTGCCAGTAGTATAAGGATAAGCTCTGGAAACACCATATATTTT	15	TRBJ1-3	-	TRBV19	-
CASSSLDREKLFF	TGCGCCAGCAGCTCCTTGGACAGGGAAAAACTGTTTTTT	13	TRBJ1-4	-	TRBV5-1	TRBD1
CAWSFGSGGTGELFF	TGTGCCTGGAGTTTTGGTAGCGGGGGCACCGGGGAGCTGTTTTTT	15	TRBJ2-2	-	TRBV30	TRBD2
CASSSGTGSEQYF	TGTGCCAGCAGCTCCGGGACAGGGAGCGAGCAGTACTTC	13	TRBJ2-7	-	TRBV7-6	TRBD1
CASSLNPNFGDGYTF	TGTGCCAGCAGCTTAAACCCCAATTTTGGGGATGGCTACACCTTC	15	TRBJ1-2	-	TRBV7-8	-
CASSLSSYRSPYEQYF	TGTGCCAGCAGTTTATCCTCGTACAGGAGCCCCTACGAGCAGTACTTC	16	TRBJ2-7	-	TRBV28	-
CASSGQRGVQPKSGANVLTF	TGTGCCAGCTCAGGGCAGCGAGGAGTCCAACCCAAATCTGGGGCCAACGTCCTGACTTTC	20	TRBJ2-6	-	TRBV18	-
CASSLQGQGNTEAFF	TGTGCCAGCAGCTTACAGGGACAGGGGAACACTGAAGCTTTCTTT	15	TRBJ1-1	-	TRBV7-9	TRBD1
CASSIGRHRVF	TGTGCCAGTAGTATTGGCCGACACCGGGTCTTC	11	TRBJ2-1	-	TRBV19	-
CASSPTGGADYGYTF	TGTGCCAGCAGCCCCACAGGGGGCGCAGACTATGGCTACACCTTC	15	TRBJ1-2	-	TRBV7-3	TRBD1
CASSQDLQMSEQFF	TGCGCCAGCAGCCAAGATCTACAGATGTCTGAGCAGTTCTTC	14	TRBJ2-1	-	TRBV4-1	-
CASSRYPPGQGPYEQYF	TGTGCCAGCAGTCGTTATCCACCGGGACAGGGACCCTACGAGCAGTACTTC	17	TRBJ2-7	-	TRBV27	TRBD1
CASSLKGTDSNQPQHF	TGTGCCAGCAGTCTAAAAGGGACGGATAGCAATCAGCCCCAGCATTTT	16	TRBJ1-5	few	TRBV28	-
CASSPGFAVNTEAFF	TGCGCCAGCAGCCCAGGCTTCGCGGTGAACACTGAAGCTTTCTTT	15	TRBJ1-1	-	TRBV4-1	-
CASSLVNTEAFF	TGCGCCAGCAGCTTGGTGAACACTGAAGCTTTCTTT	12	TRBJ1-1	-	TRBV5-1	-
CASSGTGPTEAFF	TGTGCCAGCAGCGGAACAGGTCCCACTGAAGCTTTCTTT	13	TRBJ1-1	-	TRBV9	-
CAWVAGGWSYEQFF	TGTGCCTGGGTAGCGGGAGGGTGGTCATATGAGCAGTTCTTC	14	TRBJ2-1	-	TRBV30	TRBD2
CASSGYSGNTIYF	TGTGCCTCCTCGGGGTACTCTGGAAACACCATATATTTT	13	TRBJ1-3	-	TRBV28	-
CASRSGPRSTDTQYF	TGTGCCAGCAGGTCCGGGCCCAGGAGCACAGATACGCAGTATTTT	15	TRBJ2-3	-	TRBV27	-
CASSPRDSSYNSPLHF	TGTGCCAGCAGCCCCAGGGACAGTTCTTATAATTCACCCCTCCACTTT	16	TRBJ1-6	-	TRBV7-6	TRBD1
CASSQDGGSGFGTGELFF	TGCGCCAGCAGCCAAGATGGAGGATCCGGGTTCGGTACCGGGGAGCTGTTTTTT	18	TRBJ2-2	-	TRBV4-3	-